The 31 T cell receptor beta chains below come from one sample, sequenced in a study of regulatory dendritic cells for organ transplantation (dated by TCRdb to the late 2010s). Library generation was performed with the immunoSEQ multiplex PCR assay. What TCRdb holds here is the immuneACCESS table cut down to in-frame rearrangements. Part of the clones is not present; checked against another copy, under half of the missing clones reflect an unresolved V gene, and the others are unexplained. The sample yields about 38,000 clones; just over 90% were counted once. The leading ten clones occupy approximately 0.12% of the sample. Sequenced input: naive CD8+ T cells from blood. The sample's cell subset or site label is to be understood as: CD45RA+ naive T cells. The origin of the receptors is a human donor in good health.

The rearrangement uses TRBV11-3 and TRBJ2-5; D not certain. This CDR3 is 15 amino acids long. Germline loops: CDR1 SGHNT, CDR2 YENEEA. V was shortened by 5 bases and J by 4 bases, with 17 bases between the two germline ends. Written as DNA, the CDR3 is TGTGCCAGCAGCCCCGTGGGCAGCAATCCAGAGACCCAGTACTTC. This gives the protein CASSPVGSNPETQYF.

CDR3 protein: CATSGLRDDTQYF. For the CDR3, the DNA is TGTGCCACCTCCGGATTACGTGACGATACGCAGTATTTT. The chain employs TRBV28 and TRBJ2-3; D unclear. The germline V and J ends were trimmed by 10 bases and 6 bases, with 17 bases remaining between them. Germline V lookup: CDR1 MDHEN, CDR2 SYDVKM. This CDR3 contains 13 residues.

This clone has only one observation. J is TRBJ1-1 and V is TRBV7-9; D not resolved. CDR1 is SEHNR and CDR2 is FQNEAQ in the germline V gene (reference sequence). The V gene lost 3 bases and the J gene lost 4 bases, with 15 bases spanning the gap. The CDR3 contains 15 residues. CDR3 loop: CASSFFGVGSTEAFF. The DNA of the CDR3 is TGTGCCAGCAGCTTTTTCGGAGTGGGGAGCACTGAAGCTTTCTTT.

V and J are TRBV6-4 and TRBJ2-3; 7 bases are shared with TRBD1. This CDR3 has 15 amino acids. J gave up 2 bases and V 6 bases, and 8 bases lay outside the gene matches. Germline CDR1 is MRHNA and CDR2 is SNTAGT. The CDR3 loop reads CASSFQTGSTDTQYF. Written as DNA, the CDR3 is TGTGCCAGCAGCTTTCAGACAGGGTCCACAGATACGCAGTATTTT.

The V and J genes are TRBV4-3 and TRBJ2-1, with D perhaps TRBD1 (8 bases). The V and J ends lost 0 bases and 14 bases respectively, with 17 bases between them. Germline CDR1 reads LGHNA; CDR2 reads YSLEER. This CDR3 comprises 14 residues. DNA for the CDR3: TGCGCCAGCAGCCAAGATAGAGTTACAGGGGGGGAGTTCTTC. Translating it yields CASSQDRVTGGEFF.

This chain joins TRBV13 and TRBJ1-4; 9 nucleotides agree with TRBD1. The J segment lost 10 bases and the V segment lost 5 bases, leaving 2 bases of the junction unmatched. This CDR3 is built from 12 residues. The germline CDR1 and CDR2 sequences are PRHDT and FYEKMQ (reference sequence). CDR3 amino acids: CASSADRGKLFF. CDR3 sequence (DNA): TGTGCCAGCAGCGCGGACAGGGGAAAACTGTTTTTT.

Of note for this clone: A junction boundary mismatches the germline segment, possibly from a read error. The chain links TRBV7-7 to TRBJ2-1; a possible D gene is TRBD2 (5 bases). CDR3 length: 14 residues. Per germline, CDR1 SSHAT and CDR2 FNYEAQ (reference sequence). The CDR3 DNA reads TGTGCTAGCAGCTTAGCGACCGGGTTAGCTGAGCAGTTCTTC. Residues: CASSLATGLAEQFF.

The genes are TRBV5-5 and TRBJ2-1, with TRBD2 matching 12 bases. The V gene's germline CDR1 is SGHKS and CDR2 YYEKEE (reference sequence). This CDR3 contains 14 residues. Trimming removed 2 bases from V and 12 bases from J; junction bases left unmatched: 6. The CDR3 is CASSLALAGGRQFF. In DNA form, the CDR3 reads TGTGCCAGCAGCTTAGCACTAGCGGGGGGCCGGCAGTTCTTC.

The chain links TRBV10-2 to TRBJ1-1, with TRBD1 as a possible D gene (6 bases). The germline CDR1 and CDR2 sequences are WSHSY and SAAADI. The ends were cut back, 7 bases at V and 0 bases at J, with 21 bases in the middle. The CDR3 length is 17 residues. The CDR3 nucleotides read TGCGCCAGCAACACAGGGAGGTCTGGATCGGTGAACACTGAAGCTTTCTTT. Protein: CASNTGRSGSVNTEAFF.

This clone was counted a single time. The chain employs TRBV6-1 and TRBJ1-1; D call uncertain. There are 13 residues in the CDR3. V was pared by 6 bases and J by 5 bases, with 13 bases between. CDR1 is MNHNS and CDR2 is SASEGT in the germline V gene. The CDR3: CASRQWGRTEAFF. CDR3 coding DNA: TGTGCCAGCAGGCAGTGGGGTAGGACTGAAGCTTTCTTT.

This chain joins TRBV27 and TRBJ1-4; D gene unclear. Germline V CDR1 and CDR2: MNHEY, SMNVEV (reference sequence). This CDR3 comprises 16 residues. The ends were cut back, 2 bases at V and 5 bases at J, with 15 bases in the middle. The CDR3, as DNA: TGTGCCAGCAGTTTACTGTACGGTGGTGGCAATGAAAAACTGTTTTTT. Its protein is CASSLLYGGGNEKLFF.

This clone was observed a single time. The V call is TRBV30, the J call TRBJ1-5; perhaps TRBD1 as D (6 bases). This CDR3 has 15 residues. The V end was cut by 3 bases, the J end by 6 bases, with 18 bases between. From germline, CDR1 is GTSNPN and CDR2 SVGIG (reference sequence). The DNA of the CDR3 is TGTGCCTGGAGCAAATCCCCGGGACAAGGTCAGCCCCAGCATTTT. Its translation is CAWSKSPGQGQPQHF.

The chain uses TRBV6-5 and TRBJ1-2, with unresolved D. Looked up from germline, CDR1 is MNHEY and CDR2 is SVGAGI. The CDR3 covers 12 residues. Trimming removed 5 bases at V and 1 base at J, with 5 bases between. The CDR3 bases are TGTGCCAGCAGTCTCAGTAACTATGGCTACACCTTC. Translating gives CASSLSNYGYTF.

Regarding this clone: The same CDR3 also results from other DNA sequences found in this sample. The rearrangement uses TRBV7-9 and TRBJ2-5, with 8 bases that match TRBD1. Germline CDR1 SEHNR, CDR2 FQNEAQ (reference sequence). The CDR3 contains 14 residues. The V and J ends lost 4 bases and 0 bases, in that order; junction bases with no gene match: 1. The CDR3 reads CASSSDRDQETQYF. CDR3 coding DNA: TGTGCCAGCAGCTCGGACAGGGACCAAGAGACCCAGTACTTC.

The chain carries TRBV4-3 and TRBJ2-7, with TRBD2 matching over 10 bases. V was clipped by 2 bases and J by 4 bases; unmatched bases: 8. The CDR3 runs to 16 residues. Germline assignment: CDR1 LGHNA and CDR2 YSLEER. The CDR3 protein is CASSQNRLAGSYEQYF. The DNA of the CDR3 is TGCGCCAGCAGCCAAAACCGACTAGCGGGTTCGTACGAGCAGTACTTC.

The chain couples TRBV7-6 to TRBJ2-7; D ambiguous. Germline V gene data show CDR1 as SGHVS and CDR2 as FNYEAQ. CDR3 length equals 12 residues. V lost 3 bases, J lost 5 bases, and 8 bases lay in between. CDR3 region: CASSFFTDEQYF. The CDR3 DNA reads as TGTGCCAGCAGCTTCTTCACGGACGAGCAGTACTTC.

The rearrangement joins TRBV5-3 to TRBJ2-1, with 8 bases matching TRBD1. TRBV5-3 is marked as an open reading frame, function uncertain. This CDR3 is 15 amino acids long. V lost 4 bases and J lost 6; bases outside the gene matches: 9. The DNA of the CDR3 is TGTGCCAGAAGCGACCGGACAGGGAGCACCAATGAGCAGTTCTTC. It codes for CARSDRTGSTNEQFF.

V usage is TRBV7-8 and J usage is TRBJ2-2; D remains unclear. CDR1 SGHVS and CDR2 FQNEAQ come from the germline V gene. Trimming shortened V by 0 bases and J by 7 bases, and 12 bases separated the two germline ends. The CDR3 totals 15 residues. Here the CDR3 reads CASSLAGLFGGELFF. Here the CDR3 DNA reads TGTGCCAGCAGCTTAGCGGGTCTCTTCGGCGGGGAGCTGTTTTTT.

This clone was observed a single time. This chain joins TRBV7-8 and TRBJ1-4, with unresolved D. The CDR3 runs to 14 residues. CDR1 and CDR2 (germline): SGHVS, FQNEAQ. The V end lost 1 base, the J end lost 3 bases, and 6 bases lay between the germline ends. CDR3 residues: CASSLEGPNEKLFF. The CDR3 DNA reads as TGTGCCAGCAGCTTAGAAGGGCCTAATGAAAAACTGTTTTTT. Based on the CDR3 plus reference TRBV7-8 and TRBJ1-4, the full variable domain is GAGVSQSPRYKVAKRGQDVALRCDPISGHVSLFWYQQALGQGPEFLTYFQNEAQLDKSGLPSDRFFAERPEGSVSTLKIQRTQQEDSAVYLCASSLEGPNEKLFFGSGTQLSVL.

On this clone: In the same sample, other DNA sequences code for this CDR3. This chain connects TRBV27 to TRBJ2-7, with D possibly being TRBD2 (6 bases). Per germline, CDR1 MNHEY and CDR2 SMNVEV (reference sequence). V shed 5 bases and J shed 4 bases, with 12 bases lying between them. The CDR3 contains 13 residues. CDR3 coding DNA: TGTGCCAGCAGTAGGGACGGGACTTACGAGCAGTACTTC. Encoded protein: CASSRDGTYEQYF.

The chain couples TRBV6-5 to TRBJ2-7; D possibly corresponds to TRBD1 (6 bases). The CDR3 contains 15 residues. The germline gives CDR1 MNHEY, CDR2 SVGAGI. Trimming removed 2 bases at V and 5 bases at J, with 16 bases between. The CDR3 loop is CASSYGAGVGDEQYF. In DNA form, the CDR3 reads TGTGCCAGCAGTTACGGGGCAGGGGTCGGTGACGAGCAGTACTTC.

The V call is TRBV15, the J call TRBJ2-2; D possibly corresponds to TRBD1 (5 bases). V was trimmed by 9 bases and J by 4 bases, leaving 12 bases between them. This CDR3 comprises 13 residues. Germline-derived CDR1 and CDR2 are LNHNV and YYDKDF (reference sequence). The CDR3 loop is CATGDRTTGELFF. In DNA form, the CDR3 reads TGTGCCACAGGTGACAGAACCACCGGGGAGCTGTTTTTT.

The V and J genes are TRBV10-1 and TRBJ1-1; D remains unclear. This CDR3 has 13 amino acids. Trimming cost V 0 bases and J 5 bases, with 7 bases left between them. Germline V gene lookup returns CDR1 WNHNN and CDR2 SYGVQD (reference sequence). In nucleotides, the CDR3 is TGCGCCAGCAGTGAGTCGGGAGGGACTGAAGCTTTCTTT. This sequence encodes CASSESGGTEAFF.

J is TRBJ2-4 and V is TRBV12-2. TRBV12-2 is a known pseudogene. This CDR3 is built from 13 residues. The CDR3 DNA sequence: TGTGCAAGTCGCTCGAAAGCCAAAAACATTCAGTACTTC. This translates into CASRSKAKNIQYF.

The rearrangement joins TRBV5-4 to TRBJ1-1; D is perhaps TRBD1 (6 bases). This CDR3 comprises 14 residues. The germline V gene encodes CDR1 SGHNT and CDR2 YYREEE (reference sequence). V was clipped by 2 bases and J by 10 bases, with 18 bases between them. The CDR3 loop reads CASSFSLRGNGAFF. In DNA, the CDR3 is TGTGCCAGCAGCTTTTCCTTAAGGGGGAACGGAGCTTTCTTT.

The rearrangement joins TRBV9 to TRBJ2-3; the match to TRBD2 covers 7 bases. The CDR3 sequence is 17 residues long. Germline trimming cut 4 bases from V and 0 bases from J; bases unmatched to any gene: 11. In germline, CDR1 is SGDLS, CDR2 YYNGEE. DNA for the CDR3: TGTGCCAGCAGCTATGCTAGAGCGGGGCCCAGCACAGATACGCAGTATTTT. Translation gives CASSYARAGPSTDTQYF.

A remark on this clone: An end of the junction does not agree with germline; a read error may underlie this. V is TRBV27 and J is TRBJ2-1; 7 nucleotides agree with TRBD2. The CDR3 sequence is 14 residues long. From germline, CDR1 is MNHEY and CDR2 SMNVEV (reference sequence). CDR3 loop: CASSLTSSYDEQFF. The CDR3 bases are TGTGCCAGCAGTTTGACTAGCTCCTACGATGAGCAGTTCTTC.

V and J are TRBV14 and TRBJ2-7; the match to TRBD1 covers 7 bases. The CDR3 runs to 15 residues. CDR1 and CDR2 from the germline V gene are SGHDN and FVKESK. Trimming removed 1 base from V and 5 bases from J; junction bases left unmatched: 8. Here the CDR3 DNA reads TGTGCCAGCAGCCAAGCTCCTAGACAGGGTAACGAGCAGTACTTC. Residues: CASSQAPRQGNEQYF.

V and J are TRBV5-5 and TRBJ1-1; weak D call: TRBD1 (5 bases). The V gene's germline CDR1 is SGHKS and CDR2 YYEKEE (reference sequence). The V end was cut by 4 bases, the J end by 0 bases, with 13 bases between. This CDR3 contains 15 residues. In DNA, the CDR3 is TGTGCCAGCAGCCAAAGGGACTCATTGAACACTGAAGCTTTCTTT. Encoded protein: CASSQRDSLNTEAFF.

The genes are TRBV10-3 and TRBJ2-7; D gene unclear. Trimming took off 2 bases at V and 3 bases at J, with 11 bases between the two ends. Germline V lookup: CDR1 ENHRY, CDR2 SYGVKD. The CDR3 has 14 residues. For the CDR3, the DNA is TGTGCCATCAGTGAGCTCGGCAAGAGCTACGAGCAGTACTTC. It translates to CAISELGKSYEQYF.

The genes are TRBV9 and TRBJ2-5; 7 positions agree with TRBD1. The CDR3 totals 13 residues. CDR1 is SGDLS and CDR2 is YYNGEE in the germline V gene. J gave up 4 bases and V 7 bases, and 7 bases lay outside the gene matches. The CDR3 region has the DNA TGTGCCAGCGCTCCGACAGGGCTAGAGACCCAGTACTTC. This gives the protein CASAPTGLETQYF.